The source of this TCR beta chain is a study of blood T cell repertoires in COVID-19. Study as a whole: T cells, B-cell-depleted T cells, or PBMCs provided the cDNA or gDNA that served as material.

Details on this clone: The same CDR3 arises from other DNA sequences in this sample as well.

Trimming removed 3 bases from V and 8 bases from J, with 8 bases in between. Per the germline V gene, CDR1 is LNHDA and CDR2 is SQIVND (reference sequence). This CDR3 comprises 13 residues. Under the authors' procedure: Nucleated cell counts were estimated from reference gene primer amplification. Generated by immunoSEQ multiplex PCR, the TCRdb table keeps only in-frame clones and is missing some. Clonal size and the V and J genes are those of that table, whereas D and trimming came from the DNA. The sample holds about 130,000 clones; around 89% are singletons and the top ten take roughly 18%. This chain uses TRBV19 with TRBJ1-6, with a weak D call TRBD1 (5 bases). This sequence was found in a man aged 45-65 years with active or convalescent COVID-19. Sequencing used peripheral blood. This chain's CDR3 is CASSIGGDSPLHF. CDR3 bases: TGTGCCAGTAGTATCGGGGGGGATTCACCCCTCCACTTT.